Following are 25 T cell receptor beta chains from one sample sequenced in a study of control samples from healthy donors and cancer patients. TCRdb's table, derived via immunoSEQ multiplex PCR, lists solely in-frame clones and lacks some. This table holds some 220,000 clones, 90% to 95% found once. Sequencing was done on a sample of blood. The receptors stem from a man in his fifties or sixties in good health.

Comment on this clone: Distinct nucleotide sequences in the sample also encode this CDR3. The chain employs TRBV5-1 and TRBJ2-3, with D hard to call. The V end was cut by 0 bases, the J end by 3 bases, with 8 bases between. The CDR3 contains 14 residues. Germline V gene sequence: CDR1 SGHRS, CDR2 YFSETQ. The CDR3 here is CASSLGTSTDTQYF. The CDR3 DNA follows: TGCGCCAGCAGCTTGGGGACCTCGACAGATACGCAGTATTTT.

The chain is built from TRBV7-9 and TRBJ2-1; 13 positions match TRBD2. CDR1 SEHNR and CDR2 FQNEAQ come from the germline V gene (reference sequence). The V and J ends lost 5 bases and 2 bases, in that order; junction bases with no gene match: 6. The CDR3 length is 17 residues. DNA of the CDR3: TGTGCCAGCAGCCGACTCGGGACTAGCGGGGCCTACAATGAGCAGTTCTTC. Amino acid sequence: CASSRLGTSGAYNEQFF. Drawing the rest from reference TRBV7-9 and TRBJ2-1, the complete variable domain is DTGVSQNPRHKITKRGQNVTFRCDPISEHNRLYWYRQTLGQGPEFLTYFQNEAQLEKSRLLSDRFSAERPKGSFSTLEIQRTEQGDSAMYLCASSRLGTSGAYNEQFFGPGTRLTVL.

V gene TRBV23-1 combines with J gene TRBJ1-2; 7 bases fit TRBD1. TRBV23-1 carries the ORF label, with uncertain function. The CDR3 is 18 residues long. V was pared by 1 base and J by 4 bases, with 15 bases of the junction left unmatched. CDR3 DNA sequence: TGCGCCAGCAGTCAATGGGTAGGTAATGAGGGGGCGTGCTATGGCTACACCTTC. This sequence encodes CASSQWVGNEGACYGYTF.

A single count supports this clone. The V call is TRBV6-5, the J call TRBJ1-4; 9 nucleotides agree with TRBD1. Trimming took 10 bases from V and 2 from J; bases not matched to a gene: 8. The CDR3 length is 15 residues. CDR1 is MNHEY and CDR2 is SVGAGI in the germline V gene. The CDR3 bases are TGTGCCACTACAGGGGGCGCATGGACTAATGAAAAACTGTTTTTT. Its protein product is CATTGGAWTNEKLFF.

V and J are TRBV9 and TRBJ2-5, with TRBD1 as a possible D gene (6 bases). Trimming removed 4 bases from V and 5 bases from J, with 18 bases in between. CDR3 length equals 15 residues. Germline CDR1 and CDR2: SGDLS and YYNGEE. The CDR3 is CASSLHREQGETQYF. For the CDR3, the DNA is TGTGCCAGCAGCCTTCACAGGGAGCAGGGGGAGACCCAGTACTTC. Full variable domain (outside the CDR3, taken from reference TRBV9 and TRBJ2-5): DSGVTQTPKHLITATGQRVTLRCSPRSGDLSVYWYQQSLDQGLQFLIQYYNGEERAKGNILERFSAQQFPDLHSELNLSSLELGDSALYFCASSLHREQGETQYFGPGTRLLVL.

The V and J genes are TRBV6-4 and TRBJ2-1; D is unclear. The CDR3 has 12 amino acids. Germline-derived CDR1 and CDR2 are MRHNA and SNTAGT. Trimming took off 7 bases at V and 8 bases at J, with 12 bases between the two ends. The chain's CDR3 is CASTQPRDEQFF. The CDR3 bases are TGTGCCAGCACCCAACCTCGGGATGAGCAGTTCTTC.

In this sample, this clone turned up once. CDR3 amino acids: CASSMTTNTEAFF. In DNA, the CDR3 is TGTGCCAGTAGCATGACAACGAACACTGAAGCTTTCTTT. The chain recombines TRBV19 with TRBJ1-1; D call uncertain. The V gene lost 6 bases and the J gene lost 1 base, with 9 bases spanning the gap. This CDR3 is 13 amino acids long. CDR1 is LNHDA, CDR2 SQIVND, per germline (reference sequence).

The CDR3 bases are TGTGCCAGCATCGGGCGCCCCATTGGTTCACCCCTCCACTTT. Translating it yields CASIGRPIGSPLHF. The chain carries TRBV5-6 and TRBJ1-6; no clear D gene. The CDR3 sequence is 14 residues long. Trimming took 6 bases from V and 9 from J, leaving 16 bases between them. CDR1 and CDR2 from the germline V gene are SGHDT and YYEEEE.

The J gene is TRBJ1-2, the V gene TRBV4-2, with 9 bases lining up with TRBD1. The J segment lost 8 bases and the V segment lost 0 bases, leaving 4 bases of the junction unmatched. CDR1 and CDR2 from the germline V gene are LGHNA and YNFKEQ. The CDR3 is 14 amino acids. CDR3 nucleotides: TGTGCCAGCAGCCAAGAGGGACAGGGACGCGGCTACACCTTC. Its translation is CASSQEGQGRGYTF.

The rearrangement uses TRBV24-1 and TRBJ2-6; D perhaps matches TRBD1 (6 bases). Trimming took 2 bases from V and 14 from J, leaving 9 bases between them. The CDR3 is 12 residues long. Germline CDR1 and CDR2: KGHDR and SFDVKD. Here the CDR3 DNA reads TGTGCCACCAGTGATTCCGGGACAATCCTGACTTTC. Encoded protein: CATSDSGTILTF.

The chain links TRBV7-2 to TRBJ1-6; 7 bases align to TRBD1. Germline assignment: CDR1 SGHTA and CDR2 FQGNSA. This CDR3 comprises 16 residues. V lost 1 base to trimming and J lost 7 bases; unmatched junction nucleotides: 7. Here the CDR3 DNA reads TGTGCCAGCAGCTTAGATCCGACAGGGCAAAATTCACCCCTCCACTTT. This translates into CASSLDPTGQNSPLHF. The full variable domain, completed using reference TRBV7-2 and TRBJ1-6, is GAGVSQSPSNKVTEKGKDVELRCDPISGHTALYWYRQSLGQGLEFLIYFQGNSAPDKSGLPSDRFSAERTGGSVSTLTIQRTQQEDSAVYLCASSLDPTGQNSPLHFGNGTRLTVT.

The rearrangement joins TRBV28 to TRBJ2-2; TRBD2 matches at 8 bases. The CDR3 loop spans 16 amino acids. V lost 8 bases to trimming and J lost 6 bases; unmatched junction nucleotides: 14. Germline V gene sequence: CDR1 MDHEN, CDR2 SYDVKM. CDR3 amino acids: CASRPPGGVEAGELFF. The CDR3, as DNA: TGTGCCAGCCGTCCCCCGGGGGGGGTAGAGGCCGGGGAGCTGTTTTTT.

The chain couples TRBV24-1 to TRBJ2-3; tentatively, D is TRBD1 (6 bases). CDR3 length: 14 residues. Germline V gene lookup returns CDR1 KGHDR and CDR2 SFDVKD. V shed 3 bases and J shed 6 bases, with 12 bases lying between them. CDR3 DNA: TGTGCCACCAGTGATGTGGGGGCGCGGGATACGCAGTATTTT. It encodes CATSDVGARDTQYF.

The chain links TRBV29-1 to TRBJ1-2, with D possibly being TRBD1 (6 bases). Trimming left V 7 bases short and J 0 bases short, with 9 bases between. This CDR3 has 12 amino acids. Germline V gene sequence: CDR1 SQVTM, CDR2 ANQGSEA. CDR3 nucleotides: TGCAGCGCCGCAGGGGCTAACTATGGCTACACCTTC. This translates into CSAAGANYGYTF.

The V gene is TRBV4-2, the J gene TRBJ2-7; no clear D. The CDR3 has 11 residues. Trimming cost V 7 bases and J 1 base, with 5 bases left between them. Germline V gives CDR1 LGHNA, CDR2 YNFKEQ. The CDR3 protein is CASTESYEQYV. The CDR3 DNA reads as TGTGCCAGCACGGAGTCCTACGAGCAGTACGTC.

V usage is TRBV19 and J usage is TRBJ1-2; D perhaps matches TRBD1 (5 bases). The CDR3 has 14 residues. V was shortened by 2 bases and J by 8 bases, with 15 bases between the two germline ends. The germline CDR1 and CDR2 sequences are LNHDA and SQIVND (reference sequence). The CDR3 protein is CASSISTGRVGYTF. CDR3 in DNA: TGTGCCAGTAGTATAAGTACAGGCAGGGTCGGCTACACCTTC.

The chain recombines TRBV28 with TRBJ1-2; 9 bases align to TRBD1. Germline CDR1 MDHEN, CDR2 SYDVKM. The junction had 11 bases not matched to a gene; V was cut back by 7 bases and J by 8 bases. CDR3 size: 14 residues. CDR3 sequence (DNA): TGTGCCAGCACCCTGGGACAGGGTCCTGGAGGCTACACCTTC. Protein: CASTLGQGPGGYTF.

The rearrangement uses TRBV4-2 and TRBJ1-4; D remains ambiguous. The germline V gene encodes CDR1 LGHNA and CDR2 YNFKEQ. V dropped 8 bases and J dropped 6 bases, with 13 bases sitting between them. The CDR3 loop spans 13 amino acids. CDR3 in amino acids: CASYGEGDEKLFF. The CDR3, as DNA: TGTGCCAGCTATGGGGAGGGAGATGAAAAACTGTTTTTT.

This clone showed up just a few times. The chain recombines TRBV29-1 with TRBJ2-5; D is unresolved. V gave up 6 bases and J gave up 1 base, with 15 bases separating them. Germline V gene data show CDR1 as SQVTM and CDR2 as ANQGSEA. The CDR3 covers 14 residues. The CDR3 is CSVQDGHIQETQYF. As DNA, the CDR3 is TGCAGCGTACAAGACGGGCATATCCAAGAGACCCAGTACTTC.

A remark on this clone: One junction end disagrees with the germline gene, perhaps due to a read error. The V call is TRBV11-2, the J call TRBJ2-3; D uncertain. The CDR3 loop spans 12 amino acids. Germline V gives CDR1 SGHAT, CDR2 FQNNGV. The CDR3, as DNA: TGTGCCAGCAGCCTAGACACAGATACGCAGTATTTT. Translation: CASSLDTDTQYF.

This chain connects TRBV5-5 to TRBJ1-4; D unclear. Trimming took off 0 bases at V and 0 bases at J, with 9 bases between the two ends. Germline loops: CDR1 SGHKS, CDR2 YYEKEE (reference sequence). The CDR3 has 16 residues. The CDR3 coding sequence is TGTGCCAGCAGCTTGGCCGTACAGACAACTAATGAAAAACTGTTTTTT. It is translated as CASSLAVQTTNEKLFF.

The V gene is TRBV6-2 or TRBV6-3, the J gene TRBJ2-7, with a weak D call TRBD1 (5 bases). In germline, CDR1 is MNHEY, CDR2 SVGEGT. The CDR3 contains 13 residues. V was cut by 4 bases and J by 6 bases, with 13 bases left in between. This CDR3 is CASSSLPRVEQYV. CDR3 nucleotide sequence: TGTGCCAGCAGTTCCCTCCCCAGGGTCGAGCAGTACGTC.

The chain carries TRBV28 and TRBJ1-2; D is undetermined. V lost 5 bases, J lost 3 bases, and 10 bases lay in between. The CDR3 runs 13 residues. The V gene's germline CDR1 is MDHEN and CDR2 SYDVKM. CDR3 protein: CASSLRLDYGYTF. DNA of the CDR3: TGTGCCAGCAGTCTACGATTGGACTATGGCTACACCTTC.

The CDR3 sequence is CAISIATVYNEQFF. CDR3 sequence (DNA): TGTGCCATCAGTATCGCGACAGTCTACAATGAGCAGTTCTTC. The chain links TRBV10-3 to TRBJ2-1, with a tentative D call TRBD1 (5 bases). Germline values: CDR1 ENHRY, CDR2 SYGVKD. V lost 5 bases and J 3 bases, leaving 11 bases between the germline ends. The CDR3 is 14 amino acids.

The V gene is TRBV19, the J gene TRBJ1-1; D is unresolved. This CDR3 contains 13 residues. Germline CDR1 and CDR2: LNHDA and SQIVND (reference sequence). Trimming left V 4 bases short and J 3 bases short, with 9 bases between. The CDR3 is CASSTAWDTEAFF. The CDR3 nucleotides read TGTGCCAGTAGTACCGCTTGGGACACTGAAGCTTTCTTT.